These 28 T cell receptor beta chains were sequenced from one sample in a study of blood T cells in healthy people across ages. With a J-beta primer mix and a sample-barcoded 5' primer, a second PCR ran 7 to 11 cycles. TCRdb passed the 5' RACE reads through MiXCR, listing each CDR3 protein once. The sample consists of some 1 million distinct CDR3 sequences, 40% to 45% of them appearing once. Sequenced sample: blood. These receptors came from a woman aged 55-75 years in good health.

V is TRBV10-3 and J is TRBJ2-1, with TRBD2 matching over 16 bases. Trimming cost V 6 bases and J 14 bases; bases outside gene matches: 10. The length of the CDR3 is 15 residues. Germline V lookup: CDR1 ENHRY, CDR2 SYGVKD. Here the CDR3 reads CAIRPGTSGRALKFF. The CDR3 DNA reads TGTGCCATCAGACCCGGGACTAGCGGGAGGGCCCTTAAGTTCTTC.

V usage is TRBV5-8 and J usage is TRBJ2-7; 15 positions match TRBD2. The CDR3 spans 16 residues. CDR1 SGHTS and CDR2 YDEGEE come from the germline V gene. V was pared by 4 bases and J by 4 bases, with 6 bases of the junction left unmatched. Written as DNA, the CDR3 is TGTGCCAGCAGCCCCCTAGGGACTAGCGGGAGGTACGAGCAGTACTTC. This encodes CASSPLGTSGRYEQYF.

The sample holds one count of this clonotype. The chain combines TRBV6-2 or TRBV6-3 with TRBJ2-1; D remains ambiguous. From germline, CDR1 is MNHEY and CDR2 SVGEGT. The CDR3 sequence is 13 residues long. V was cut by 5 bases and J by 4 bases, with 9 bases left in between. The CDR3: CASSDQRYNEQFF. The CDR3, as DNA: TGTGCCAGCAGTGACCAGAGGTACAATGAGCAGTTCTTC.

CDR3 region: CASSLGARTLFF. The CDR3 DNA reads TGTGCCAGCAGTTTAGGTGCCAGAACACTGTTTTTT. The rearrangement uses TRBV12-3 or TRBV12-4 and TRBJ1-4; D is ambiguous. The CDR3 totals 12 residues. The ends were cut back, 1 base at V and 13 bases at J, with 10 bases in the middle.

This clonotype was picked up a small number of times. This chain joins TRBV4-1 and TRBJ2-7, with a tentative D call TRBD2 (5 bases). The germline V and J ends were trimmed by 0 bases and 0 bases, with 15 bases remaining between them. Germline CDR1 MGHRA, CDR2 YSYEKL. This CDR3 region has 17 residues. The CDR3 sequence is CASSQEWAAESSYEQYF. DNA for the CDR3: TGCGCCAGCAGCCAAGAGTGGGCAGCGGAAAGCTCCTACGAGCAGTACTTC.

This chain links TRBV7-2 with TRBJ2-4, with 8 bases that match TRBD1. V lost 3 bases to trimming and J lost 9 bases; unmatched junction nucleotides: 13. The CDR3 spans 16 residues. Per the germline V gene, CDR1 is SGHTA and CDR2 is FQGNSA. CDR3 nucleotide sequence: TGTGCCAGCAGCTTCCCCGGGAGACAGGGGCTGGGCATTCAGTACTTC. Protein product: CASSFPGRQGLGIQYF.

V usage is TRBV18 and J usage is TRBJ2-7, with 9 bases matching TRBD2. CDR3 length: 17 residues. V trimming: 1 base; J trimming: 0 bases; junction bases outside the gene matches: 7. The germline V gene has CDR1 KGHSH and CDR2 LQKENI. The CDR3 spells CASSPLASGMGSYEQYF. The CDR3 DNA reads as TGTGCCAGCTCACCACTGGCTAGCGGGATGGGCTCCTACGAGCAGTACTTC.

The chain joins TRBV20-1 to TRBJ2-1, with 10 bases that match TRBD2. Unmatched junction bases numbered 6, after V lost 6 bases and J lost 7 bases. This CDR3 region has 13 residues. CDR1 is DFQATT, CDR2 SNEGSKA, per germline (reference sequence). CDR3 sequence reads: CSATGLADNEQFF. For the CDR3, the DNA is TGCAGTGCAACAGGACTAGCGGATAATGAGCAGTTCTTC.

V usage is TRBV7-3 and J usage is TRBJ2-1; D gene uncertain. CDR1 and CDR2 from the germline V gene are SGHTA and FQGTGA. Trimming pared 5 bases from V and 2 bases from J, leaving 13 bases between. The CDR3 has 15 residues. Here the CDR3 DNA reads TGTGCCAGCAGCCTTGCCCCCATGACCTACAATGAGCAGTTCTTC. Translation: CASSLAPMTYNEQFF.

The genes are TRBV7-2 and TRBJ2-1; D is unresolved. Trimming removed 5 bases at V and 8 bases at J, with 19 bases between. CDR3 length equals 15 residues. Germline loops: CDR1 SGHTA, CDR2 FQGNSA. CDR3 sequence (DNA): TGTGCCAGCAGCGTCGGTGGACGGATCCACGATGAGCAGTTCTTC. Encoded protein: CASSVGGRIHDEQFF.

CDR3 amino acids: CATSSLYEQYF. CDR3 DNA: TGTGCCACCTCCAGTCTCTACGAGCAGTACTTC. This sequence joins TRBV24-1 and TRBJ2-7; D call uncertain. CDR1 is KGHDR and CDR2 is SFDVKD in the germline V gene. The CDR3 extends over 11 amino acids. V was shortened by 9 bases and J by 3 bases, with 8 bases between the two germline ends.

This clonotype was observed a handful of times. The chain uses TRBV5-1 and TRBJ2-5; D remains ambiguous. The CDR3 spans 14 residues. V lost 5 bases to trimming and J lost 7 bases, with 18 bases between them. Germline V lookup: CDR1 SGHRS, CDR2 YFSETQ. The chain's CDR3 is CASSSGVSPATQYF. CDR3 DNA: TGCGCCAGCAGTTCTGGGGTTTCTCCCGCGACCCAGTACTTC.

This clonotype occurred a few times. CDR3 residues: CASGSGTGNKETQYF. Written as DNA, the CDR3 is TGTGCTAGTGGTTCCGGGACAGGCAACAAAGAGACCCAGTACTTC. The chain couples TRBV12-5 to TRBJ2-5, with TRBD1 identical over 8 bases. The V segment lost 4 bases and the J segment 3 bases; nucleotides outside the gene matches: 7. CDR1 LGHNT and CDR2 FRNRAP come from the germline V gene. The CDR3 runs to 15 residues.

The CDR3 DNA reads as TGTGCCAGCAGTCTAAGGGCCCCCGGCCCTTATGAGCAGTTCTTC. Translated: CASSLRAPGPYEQFF. This chain joins TRBV12-3 or TRBV12-4 and TRBJ2-1, with no clear D. The CDR3 has 15 residues. The V and J ends lost 5 bases and 8 bases respectively, with 19 bases between them.

A few counts support this clonotype. CDR3 in amino acids: CASSPRVGAGGTEAFF. The CDR3 nucleotides are TGTGCCAGCAGCCCCCGAGTTGGGGCAGGGGGGACTGAAGCTTTCTTT. The rearrangement links TRBV28 to TRBJ1-1; TRBD1 matches 7 bases. With V trimmed by 6 bases and J by 5 bases, 15 bases remained unmatched. CDR1 and CDR2 (germline): MDHEN, SYDVKM. The CDR3 totals 16 residues.

The DNA for the CDR3 is TGTGCCAGCAGCTGGACAGGGAGGGGACACAATGAGCAGTTCTTC. It codes for CASSWTGRGHNEQFF. The chain links TRBV7-9 to TRBJ2-1; D is possibly TRBD1 (8 bases). The V gene's germline CDR1 is SEHNR and CDR2 FQNEAQ (reference sequence). The CDR3 sequence is 15 residues long. Trimming took off 4 bases at V and 5 bases at J, with 15 bases between the two ends.

This rearrangement joins TRBV20-1 to TRBJ2-7; 14 nucleotides agree with TRBD2. From germline, CDR1 is DFQATT and CDR2 SNEGSKA (reference sequence). J lost 6 bases, V lost 7 bases, and 14 bases had no gene match. There are 16 residues in the CDR3. The CDR3 DNA reads TGCAGTGTTACTCCTTCCGGGACTAGCGGGAGAAGCGAGCAGTACTTC. Translating gives CSVTPSGTSGRSEQYF.

This clonotype was detected ten times or more. The V and J genes are TRBV11-2 and TRBJ2-3; 11 bases are shared with TRBD1. The J segment lost 3 bases and the V segment lost 5 bases, leaving 7 bases of the junction unmatched. This CDR3 region has 16 residues. The germline CDR1 and CDR2 sequences are SGHAT and FQNNGV. The CDR3 loop is CASSLFGTGGTDTQYF. Here the CDR3 DNA reads TGTGCCAGCAGCCTATTCGGGACAGGGGGAACAGATACGCAGTATTTT. The entire variable domain, with the rest obtained from reference TRBV11-2 and TRBJ2-3, is as follows: EAGVAQSPRYKIIEKRQSVAFWCNPISGHATLYWYQQILGQGPKLLIQFQNNGVVDDSQLPKDRFSAERLKGVDSTLKIQPAKLEDSAVYLCASSLFGTGGTDTQYFGPGTRLTVL.

The chain uses TRBV18 and TRBJ1-2, with D perhaps TRBD1 (6 bases). Germline V CDR1 and CDR2: KGHSH, LQKENI. V shed 3 bases and J shed 1 base, with 9 bases lying between them. The CDR3 covers 14 residues. The CDR3 nucleotides read TGTGCCAGCTCACCGGCGGACAGTAACTATGGCTACACCTTC. It codes for CASSPADSNYGYTF.

This clonotype was found a few times. The V gene is TRBV10-3, the J gene TRBJ2-7; 8 bases are shared with TRBD1. The CDR3 runs to 12 residues. The germline gives CDR1 ENHRY, CDR2 SYGVKD. Unmatched junction bases numbered 4, after V lost 7 bases and J lost 5 bases. The CDR3 DNA reads as TGTGCCATCACTAAGGACAGGGACGAGCAGTACTTC. Translating gives CAITKDRDEQYF.

This clonotype was found once. The rearrangement joins TRBV9 to TRBJ1-2; D perhaps matches TRBD1 (5 bases). The CDR3 is 14 amino acids. V dropped 4 bases and J dropped 4 bases, with 14 bases sitting between them. Per the germline V gene, CDR1 is SGDLS and CDR2 is YYNGEE. The CDR3 reads CASSIQGFSYGYTF. The CDR3 bases are TGTGCCAGCAGCATTCAGGGTTTTAGCTATGGCTACACCTTC.

This clonotype is a singleton in its sample. The V gene is TRBV6-5, the J gene TRBJ2-7, with 7 bases aligning to TRBD2. The CDR3 is made up of 15 amino acids. The junction had 12 bases not matched to a gene; V was cut back by 4 bases and J by 6 bases. Germline V lookup: CDR1 MNHEY, CDR2 SVGAGI. The CDR3 region is CASSFSPGRTCEQYF. In nucleotides, the CDR3 is TGTGCCAGCAGTTTTTCACCCGGGAGGACCTGCGAGCAGTACTTC.

This clonotype was seen repeatedly, ten times or more. This sequence joins TRBV20-1 and TRBJ2-1; TRBD2 aligns across 14 bases. V shed 6 bases, J shed 9 bases, and the junction held 7 bases outside the gene matches. CDR1 DFQATT and CDR2 SNEGSKA come from the germline V gene (reference sequence). The CDR3 is made up of 14 amino acids. The CDR3 spells CSAERLAGGGEQFF. The CDR3 nucleotides read TGCAGTGCCGAACGACTAGCGGGAGGGGGTGAGCAGTTCTTC.

This clonotype has a handful of counts. The J gene is TRBJ2-1, the V gene TRBV5-1; D is uncertain. Looked up from germline, CDR1 is SGHRS and CDR2 is YFSETQ. The CDR3 loop spans 12 amino acids. V was trimmed by 0 bases and J by 15 bases, leaving 13 bases between them. The CDR3 spells CASSLEQSFWFF. The CDR3, as DNA: TGCGCCAGCAGCTTGGAGCAGTCATTTTGGTTCTTC.

V is TRBV9 and J is TRBJ2-5; 10 bases map to TRBD2. With 4 bases clipped from V and 11 bases from J, the junction kept 20 bases outside the gene matches. This CDR3 comprises 17 residues. From germline, CDR1 is SGDLS and CDR2 YYNGEE. In nucleotides, the CDR3 is TGTGCCAGCAGCCCCTGGACTAGCGGAGAGGTATTGGGTGAGCAGTACTTC. It translates to CASSPWTSGEVLGEQYF.

This clonotype was found a few times. This chain links TRBV15 with TRBJ2-7; D may correspond to TRBD1 or TRBD2 (5 bases each). Germline lookup yields CDR1 LNHNV and CDR2 YYDKDF (reference sequence). V lost 1 base and J lost 3, with 10 bases in between. CDR3 size: 14 residues. DNA for the CDR3: TGTGCCACCAGCAGAGGGGACGGGATCTACGAGCAGTACTTC. As protein: CATSRGDGIYEQYF. The whole variable domain, filled in from reference TRBV15 and TRBJ2-7, reads DAMVIQNPRYQVTQFGKPVTLSCSQTLNHNVMYWYQQKSSQAPKLLFHYYDKDFNNEADTPDNFQSRRPNTSFCFLDIRSPGLGDTAMYLCATSRGDGIYEQYFGPGTRLTVT.

This rearrangement joins TRBV14 to TRBJ2-1; 7 bases fit TRBD2. The J call may be incorrect, as the DNA end agrees better with TRBJ2-7. Germline CDR1 reads SGHDN; CDR2 reads FVKESK. This CDR3 has 15 amino acids. In DNA form, the CDR3 reads TGTGCCAGCAGCTCTACTAGCGAGTCGTACAATGAGCAGTACTTC. It encodes CASSSTSESYNEQYF.

The chain joins TRBV13 to TRBJ2-1; 15 bases agree with TRBD2. The germline CDR1 and CDR2 sequences are PRHDT and FYEKMQ (reference sequence). V gave up 5 bases and J gave up 10 bases; unmatched junction bases: 6. The CDR3 runs 15 residues. As DNA, the CDR3 is TGTGCCAGCAGCAGGACTAGCGGGAGGGCCTGGGAGCAGTTCTTC. Its translation: CASSRTSGRAWEQFF.